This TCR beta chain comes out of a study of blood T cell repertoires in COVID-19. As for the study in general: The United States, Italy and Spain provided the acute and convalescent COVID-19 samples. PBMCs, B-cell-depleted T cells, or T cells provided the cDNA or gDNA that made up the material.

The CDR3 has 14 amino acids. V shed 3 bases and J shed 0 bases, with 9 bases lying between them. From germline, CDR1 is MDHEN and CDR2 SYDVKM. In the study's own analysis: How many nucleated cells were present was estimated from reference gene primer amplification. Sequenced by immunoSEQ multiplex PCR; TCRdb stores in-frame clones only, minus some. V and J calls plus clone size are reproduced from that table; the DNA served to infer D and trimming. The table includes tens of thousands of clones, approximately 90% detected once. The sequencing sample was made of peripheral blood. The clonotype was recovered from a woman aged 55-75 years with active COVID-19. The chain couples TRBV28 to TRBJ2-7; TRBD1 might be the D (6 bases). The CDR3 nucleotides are TGTGCCAGCAGTTTGGGGGCCTACTCCTACGAGCAGTACTTC. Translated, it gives CASSLGAYSYEQYF.